This T cell receptor (beta chain) originates from a study of T-cell reconstitution after alpha-beta-depleted transplantation in children. The library targeted TCRbeta and was prepared with unique molecular identifiers. Each CDR3 protein is one row after TCRdb ran MiXCR on the PCR reads. The sample has 500,000 to 600,000 distinct CDR3 sequences; about 31% are singletons. There are a few counts of this clonotype. This sequence originates from a human donor who donated a stem cell graft to a child with aplastic anemia. The source material was PBMCs from the stem cell graft donor, sampled from the stem cell graft.

The CDR3 spells CSVRKGGRGTGELFF. The CDR3 region has the DNA TGCAGCGTTAGAAAGGGAGGGCGTGGCACCGGGGAGCTGTTTTTT. The chain links TRBV29-1 to TRBJ2-2, with 7 bases matching TRBD2. Unmatched junction bases numbered 10, after V lost 5 bases and J lost 4 bases. This CDR3 contains 15 residues. Germline V lookup: CDR1 SQVTM, CDR2 ANQGSEA.